This TCR beta chain was sequenced for a study of Tregs in tolerant kidney transplant recipients. Produced via immunoSEQ multiplex PCR; TCRdb's table is partial and in-frame only. The sample lists some 250,000 clones, 80% to 85% seen once, with under 0.65% in the top ten. Trimming left V 3 bases short and J 2 bases short, with 8 bases between. The germline CDR1 and CDR2 sequences are SNHLY and FYNNEI. This CDR3 region has 15 residues. The sequencing sample was made of CD4+ T cells from blood. The clonotype was recovered from a human donor in good health. V usage is TRBV2 and J usage is TRBJ2-6, with no clear D. The CDR3 nucleotides read TGTGCCAGCAGTGACAGAGATGCTGGGGCCAACGTCCTGACTTTC. It translates to CASSDRDAGANVLTF. The whole variable domain, remainder taken from reference TRBV2 and TRBJ2-6, is EPEVTQTPSHQVTQMGQEVILRCVPISNHLYFYWYRQILGQKVEFLVSFYNNEISEKSEIFDDQFSVERPDGSNFTLKIRSTKLEDSAMYFCASSDRDAGANVLTFGAGSRLTVL.